This T cell receptor (beta chain) was documented in a study of CD8+ T cells in alopecia areata. The wider study: Dosing spanned 6 to 18 months on tofacitinib, then 6 months off drug. Treated patients' severity was scored by percentage of affected scalp area.

Per the germline V gene, CDR1 is SNHLY and CDR2 is FYNNEI. CDR3 length equals 21 residues. V lost 7 bases, J lost 0 bases, and 20 bases stayed unmatched. Sample treatment: oral pan-JAK inhibitor, 5-10 mg twice daily. This clone has only a few counts. Its antigen is unidentified. Overall study findings and caveats: Relative to normal scalp, lesional scalp, especially alopecia totalis/universalis, showed higher clonality.

As the sequencing template, cDNA was produced by extracting RNA and reverse transcribing it. Assay: immunoSEQ multiplex PCR; the TCRdb copy retains only in-frame clones and omits some. This sample has around 180,000 clones, with roughly 70% found just once. Source: CD4+ T cells sorted from blood, taken around week 47, from a patient treated with tofacitinib. The source is a human donor with alopecia areata. The chain couples TRBV2 to TRBJ2-1, with 11 bases lining up with TRBD2. The CDR3 region is CASKWGIPLAGAYNSYNEQFF. CDR3 nucleotide sequence: TGTGCCAGCAAGTGGGGAATCCCACTAGCGGGGGCCTATAACTCCTACAATGAGCAGTTCTTC.